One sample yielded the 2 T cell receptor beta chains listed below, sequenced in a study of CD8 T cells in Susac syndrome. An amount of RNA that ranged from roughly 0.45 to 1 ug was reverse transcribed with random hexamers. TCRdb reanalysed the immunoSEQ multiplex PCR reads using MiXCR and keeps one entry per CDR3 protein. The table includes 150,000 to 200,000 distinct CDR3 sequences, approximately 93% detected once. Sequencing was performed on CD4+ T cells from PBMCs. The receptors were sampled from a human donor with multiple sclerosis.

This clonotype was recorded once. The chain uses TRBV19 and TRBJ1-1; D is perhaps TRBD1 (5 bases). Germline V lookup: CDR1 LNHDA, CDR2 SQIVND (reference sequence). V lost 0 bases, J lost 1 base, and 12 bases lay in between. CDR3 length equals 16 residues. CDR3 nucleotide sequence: TGTGCCAGTAGTATAGACGTAGGGGACGGGAACACTGAAGCTTTCTTT. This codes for CASSIDVGDGNTEAFF.

For the CDR3, the DNA is TGTGCCAGCAGCCAAGGGTGGGGAGGACAGGGAGGCACTGAAGCTTTCTTT. It is translated as CASSQGWGGQGGTEAFF. The rearrangement links TRBV4-2 to TRBJ1-1; TRBD1 agrees at 8 bases. The V and J ends lost 1 base and 4 bases, in that order; junction bases with no gene match: 11. The germline gives CDR1 LGHNA, CDR2 YNFKEQ. The CDR3 consists of 17 residues.